These 32 T cell receptor beta chains came from one sample sequenced in a study of glioma-infiltrating T cells. TCR alpha and beta CDR3 regions were amplified from RNA using iRepertoire nested multiplex PCR. TCRdb reprocessed the multiplex PCR reads with MiXCR, giving one entry per CDR3 protein. The sample records about 410,000 distinct CDR3 sequences, roughly two fifths being singletons. Sequencing was performed on glioma tissue, nonneoplastic brain tissue, or PBMCs (not recorded which). The source of these receptors is a human donor with low-grade glioma or glioblastoma, undergoing nonglioma brain surgery, or in good health (not recorded which).

This clonotype was seen at least ten times. The chain couples TRBV20-1 to TRBJ1-2; 8 positions match TRBD1. The CDR3 runs to 14 residues. Germline CDR1 DFQATT, CDR2 SNEGSKA (reference sequence). After removal of 3 bases from V and 7 bases from J, the junction contained 10 bases not matched to a gene. The CDR3 loop is CSARLTDRDGGYTF. CDR3 in DNA: TGCAGTGCTAGGCTAACGGACAGGGATGGTGGCTACACCTTC.

This clonotype was found many times. The chain is built from TRBV27 and TRBJ2-3; D might be TRBD1 or TRBD2, each matching 6 bases. The V end lost 2 bases, the J end lost 4 bases, and 22 bases lay between the germline ends. The CDR3 is made up of 18 amino acids. Looked up from germline, CDR1 is MNHEY and CDR2 is SMNVEV (reference sequence). The CDR3 region has the DNA TGTGCCAGCAGTTTACTCTACCCCGGGACTCCAGGGGCAGATACGCAGTATTTT. Translation gives CASSLLYPGTPGADTQYF.

As for this clonotype: A much larger clone differs by one base, so this may be a read error. V gene TRBV7-6 combines with J gene TRBJ2-3; no definite D call. Trimming took off 4 bases at V and 6 bases at J, with 8 bases between the two ends. The CDR3 length is 12 residues. Germline loops: CDR1 SGHVS, CDR2 FNYEAQ. Written as DNA, the CDR3 is TGTGCCAGCAGCTCCCCAAGCGATACGCAGTATTTT. Its protein is CASSSPSDTQYF.

This clonotype was found a few times. With a much larger clone just one base away, this may be a read error. V usage is TRBV27 and J usage is TRBJ1-1, with D possibly matching TRBD1 (5 bases). CDR1 is MNHEY, CDR2 SMNVEV, per germline (reference sequence). This CDR3 is built from 14 residues. The CDR3 DNA reads as TGTGCCAGCAGTTTATCTAGGGGAAACACTAAAGCTTTCTTT. It translates to CASSLSRGNTKAFF.

Only a few counts were recorded for this clonotype. This chain links TRBV7-2 with TRBJ2-4; the match to TRBD1 covers 12 bases. The CDR3 is 15 amino acids. Germline V gene data show CDR1 as SGHTA and CDR2 as FQGNSA. V shed 4 bases, J shed 6 bases, and the junction held 4 bases outside the gene matches. This chain's CDR3 is CASSSGTGGVNIQYF. The DNA of the CDR3 is TGTGCCAGCAGCTCGGGGACAGGGGGCGTAAACATTCAGTACTTC.

This chain's CDR3 is CASSSDRSYEQFF. CDR3 nucleotides: TGTGCCAGCAGCTCGGACAGAAGTTACGAGCAGTTCTTC. V usage is TRBV7-2 and J usage is TRBJ2-1, with D perhaps TRBD1 (6 bases). V lost 4 bases, J lost 10 bases, and 14 bases lay in between. The CDR3 has 13 residues. CDR1 SGHTA and CDR2 FQGNSA come from the germline V gene.

The V gene is TRBV28, the J gene TRBJ2-1; D call uncertain. The CDR3 sequence is 15 residues long. V lost 5 bases and J 6 bases, leaving 17 bases between the germline ends. From germline, CDR1 is MDHEN and CDR2 SYDVKM. The CDR3 loop reads CASSPTKKAINEQFF. The CDR3 bases are TGTGCCAGCAGTCCCACCAAGAAAGCTATCAATGAGCAGTTCTTC.

The chain carries TRBV12-3 or TRBV12-4 and TRBJ2-1, with 7 bases that match TRBD2. CDR3 length: 14 amino acids. V shed 3 bases, J shed 10 bases, and the junction held 9 bases outside the gene matches. The CDR3 nucleotides read TGTGCCAGCAGTTTCGGGTCCGCGGGAGTCGAGCAGTTCTTC. It encodes CASSFGSAGVEQFF.

Worth noting for this clonotype: A much larger clone lies one base from this, so it may be a read error. This chain connects TRBV6-5 to TRBJ2-1, with D possibly being TRBD1 (6 bases). Per the germline V gene, CDR1 is MNHEY and CDR2 is SVGAGI. The germline V and J ends were trimmed by 6 bases and 0 bases, with 21 bases remaining between them. The CDR3 runs to 18 residues. The CDR3 sequence is CASSFTTTGSSSYNEQFF. CDR3 nucleotides: TGTGCCAGCAGCTTCACTACGACAGGATCGAGCTCCTACAATGAGCAGTTCTTC.

This clonotype was observed many times. The chain has TRBV6-1 and TRBJ1-1, with TRBD1 identical over 7 bases. The CDR3 sequence is 13 residues long. Per germline, CDR1 MNHNS and CDR2 SASEGT. V gave up 8 bases and J gave up 4 bases; unmatched junction bases: 7. The CDR3 bases are TGTGCCAGCGGATTGACAGGGAGCACTGAAGCTTTCTTT. Protein: CASGLTGSTEAFF.

Here the CDR3 reads CASSPQGAWDQPQHF. CDR3 DNA: TGTGCCAGCTCACCTCAGGGGGCATGGGATCAGCCCCAGCATTTT. The J gene is TRBJ1-5, the V gene TRBV18; 8 bases fit TRBD1. This CDR3 comprises 15 residues. Germline CDR1 reads KGHSH; CDR2 reads LQKENI. The ends lost 3 bases at V and 5 bases at J; junction bases unmatched: 6.

Notes on this clonotype: The CDR3 ends on some other residue instead of the conserved phenylalanine or tryptophan, so this is likely a read error. J is TRBJ1-6 and V is TRBV6-5; 9 bases fit TRBD1. The V segment lost 0 bases and the J segment 6 bases; nucleotides outside the gene matches: 9. Germline CDR1 MNHEY, CDR2 SVGAGI. The CDR3 contains 18 residues. CDR3 residues: CASSYSGTGMGFNSPLHI. In DNA form, the CDR3 reads TGTGCCAGCAGTTACTCCGGGACAGGGATGGGATTTAATTCACCCCTCCACATT.

The chain joins TRBV20-1 to TRBJ2-7; no reliable D call. Trimming removed 2 bases from V and 3 bases from J, with 8 bases in between. Germline lookup yields CDR1 DFQATT and CDR2 SNEGSKA (reference sequence). CDR3 length: 12 amino acids. CDR3 amino acids: CSARFLHYEQYF. The CDR3 coding sequence is TGCAGTGCTAGATTCTTACACTACGAGCAGTACTTC.

Concerning this clonotype: Germline and junction disagree at one end, which may indicate a read error. The chain couples TRBV18 to TRBJ1-1; 7 nucleotides line up with TRBD1. CDR3 length: 15 residues. Germline CDR1 KGHSH, CDR2 LQKENI. The DNA of the CDR3 is TGTGCCACCTCACCACTGACAGGGTGGGACACTGAAGCTTTCTTT. Its protein product is CATSPLTGWDTEAFF. Filled out from reference TRBV18 and TRBJ1-1, the complete variable domain reads NAGVMQNPRHLVRRRGQEARLRCSPMKGHSHVYWYRQLPEEGLKFMVYLQKENIIDESGMPKERFSAEFPKEGPSILRIQQVVRGDSAAYFCATSPLTGWDTEAFFGQGTRLTVV.

The gene calls are TRBV5-4 and TRBJ1-1, with 7 positions matching TRBD1. V lost 1 base and J lost 2; bases outside the gene matches: 8. CDR3 length equals 16 residues. Germline assignment: CDR1 SGHNT and CDR2 YYREEE (reference sequence). The CDR3 spells CASSLYRGTENTEAFF. The CDR3 DNA sequence: TGTGCCAGCAGCTTGTACAGGGGCACGGAAAACACTGAAGCTTTCTTT.

The chain employs TRBV5-4 and TRBJ2-1, with D uncertain. The V end lost 4 bases, the J end lost 8 bases, and 13 bases lay between the germline ends. The CDR3 runs to 13 residues. CDR1 and CDR2 (germline): SGHNT, YYREEE (reference sequence). The CDR3 loop is CASSALSGYEQFF. The CDR3 DNA follows: TGTGCCAGCAGCGCCCTATCTGGCTATGAGCAGTTCTTC.

The chain couples TRBV6-1 to TRBJ2-3; tentative D call: TRBD2 (6 bases). V was pared by 5 bases and J by 6 bases, with 18 bases between. Germline V CDR1 and CDR2: MNHNS, SASEGT. The CDR3 consists of 15 residues. The CDR3 region has the DNA TGTGCCAGCAGTAGACTAGTAAAGGGTGTGGATACGCAGTATTTT. It codes for CASSRLVKGVDTQYF.

About this clonotype: The junction departs from germline at one end; a sequencing error may be responsible. The genes are TRBV7-7 and TRBJ2-3; D possibly uses TRBD1 or TRBD2 (5 bases each). Looked up from germline, CDR1 is SSHAT and CDR2 is FNYEAQ (reference sequence). This CDR3 is built from 15 residues. CDR3 in DNA: TGTGCTAGCAGCTCCGGACAAATCGGGGCAGATACGCAGTATTTT. This encodes CASSSGQIGADTQYF.

There are a few counts of this clonotype. At one boundary the junction diverges from the germline segment, which might be a read error. The chain carries TRBV5-1 and TRBJ2-5; 10 positions agree with TRBD2. This CDR3 region has 16 residues. Germline CDR1 is SGHRS and CDR2 is YFSETQ. CDR3 sequence (DNA): TGTGCCAGCAGCAGAGCCCTAGCGGGAGCCCAAGAGACCCAGTACTTC. Translation: CASSRALAGAQETQYF.

This clonotype was counted at least ten times. The J gene is TRBJ2-1, the V gene TRBV6-2 or TRBV6-3; TRBD2 agrees at 7 bases. Looked up from germline, CDR1 is MNHEY and CDR2 is SVGEGT. Trimming at V came to 4 bases and at J to 12 bases, leaving 9 bases not matched to a gene. The CDR3 extends over 13 amino acids. Written as DNA, the CDR3 is TGTGCCAGCAGTTCCCGGGGAGGGAAGGGGCAGTTCTTC. This sequence encodes CASSSRGGKGQFF.

This clonotype was found a few times. This chain joins TRBV10-3 and TRBJ2-7; 9 bases match TRBD2. CDR3 length: 15 amino acids. V trimming: 2 bases; J trimming: 5 bases; junction bases outside the gene matches: 7. Germline V CDR1 and CDR2: ENHRY, SYGVKD. The CDR3 region is CAISEASGNPDEQYF. CDR3 in DNA: TGTGCCATCAGTGAGGCTAGCGGGAACCCCGACGAGCAGTACTTC.

The chain joins TRBV20-1 to TRBJ1-5, with TRBD1 as a possible D gene (5 bases). The CDR3 has 13 residues. Trimming left V 6 bases short and J 2 bases short, with 11 bases between. The V gene's germline CDR1 is DFQATT and CDR2 SNEGSKA (reference sequence). CDR3 nucleotide sequence: TGCAGTGCCTTCAGGGCTGGCAATCAGCCCCAGCATTTT. Protein product: CSAFRAGNQPQHF.

This clonotype occurred many times. This rearrangement joins TRBV6-2 or TRBV6-3 to TRBJ1-1, with D uncertain. Trimming took 8 bases from V and 4 from J, leaving 17 bases between them. CDR1 and CDR2 (germline): MNHEY, SVGEGT. There are 14 residues in the CDR3. CDR3 DNA: TGTGCCAGCGGGTCCGGCGGGGATGGCACTGAAGCTTTCTTT. Translated: CASGSGGDGTEAFF.

In regard to this clonotype: This may come from a read error, since a much larger clone is one base off. The V and J genes are TRBV6-6 and TRBJ1-5; 7 bases are shared with TRBD1. From germline, CDR1 is MNHNY and CDR2 SVGAGI (reference sequence). This CDR3 region has 18 residues. With 5 bases clipped from V and 6 bases from J, the junction kept 19 bases outside the gene matches. CDR3 coding DNA: TGTGCCAGCAGTGTACCCTCTAGGGGCCAGGGGGAGGGTCAGCCCCAGCATTTT. It specifies CASSVPSRGQGEGQPQHF.

About this clonotype: This may stem from a read error, because a much larger clone lies one nucleotide away. This chain connects TRBV6-1 to TRBJ1-6, with TRBD1 matching over 7 bases. V was clipped by 10 bases and J by 7 bases; unmatched bases: 10. In germline, CDR1 is MNHNS, CDR2 SASEGT. This CDR3 comprises 14 residues. The CDR3 nucleotides read TGTGCCAACACGACAGGGTCCACCAATTCACCCCTCCACTTT. Translated: CANTTGSTNSPLHF.

Points on this clonotype: Possible read error: a much larger clone is one base away. The chain is built from TRBV15 and TRBJ2-1, with TRBD2 matching 7 bases. V lost 2 bases, J lost 8 bases, and 9 bases stayed unmatched. Germline V lookup: CDR1 LNHNV, CDR2 YYDKDF (reference sequence). This CDR3 has 15 amino acids. CDR3 in DNA: TGTGCCACCAGCAGAAATCGGGCGGGGGTCGATGAGCAGTTCTTC. Its protein product is CATSRNRAGVDEQFF.

This clonotype was seen at least ten times. The chain employs TRBV7-9 and TRBJ2-7, with D possibly being TRBD1 (5 bases). The CDR3 extends over 15 amino acids. Germline CDR1 SEHNR, CDR2 FQNEAQ (reference sequence). V was pared by 3 bases and J by 5 bases, with 17 bases between. CDR3 in amino acids: CASSLGQAEEDEQYF. The CDR3 coding sequence is TGTGCCAGCAGCTTGGGGCAGGCGGAAGAGGACGAGCAGTACTTC. Together with reference TRBV7-9 and TRBJ2-7, the CDR3 gives the full variable domain: DTGVSQNPRHKITKRGQNVTFRCDPISEHNRLYWYRQTLGQGPEFLTYFQNEAQLEKSRLLSDRFSAERPKGSFSTLEIQRTEQGDSAMYLCASSLGQAEEDEQYFGPGTRLTVT.

This clonotype appeared a few times. The chain joins TRBV4-3 to TRBJ2-3; maybe TRBD1 (5 bases). The V gene lost 1 base and the J gene lost 6 bases, with 14 bases spanning the gap. The germline V gene has CDR1 LGHNA and CDR2 YSLEER. CDR3 length: 15 amino acids. In DNA form, the CDR3 reads TGCGCCAGCAGCCAAGGGGCTGGGGCAGCGGATACGCAGTATTTT. Its translation is CASSQGAGAADTQYF.

This sequence joins TRBV3-1 and TRBJ2-1; D unresolved. The CDR3 loop spans 15 amino acids. Looked up from germline, CDR1 is LGHDT and CDR2 is YNNKEL (reference sequence). Trimming took off 2 bases at V and 1 base at J, with 9 bases between the two ends. The DNA for the CDR3 is TGTGCCAGCAGCCAAAACGGGCCTTCCTACAATGAGCAGTTCTTC. Its protein product is CASSQNGPSYNEQFF.

Regarding this clonotype: A much larger clone lies one base from this, so it may be a read error. V gene TRBV6-2 or TRBV6-3 combines with J gene TRBJ2-2; D uncertain. The germline V gene encodes CDR1 MNHEY and CDR2 SVGEGT. The CDR3 has 12 amino acids. Trimming removed 6 bases at V and 4 bases at J, with 6 bases between. The CDR3: CASSHFTGELFF. Written as DNA, the CDR3 is TGTGCCAGCAGCCACTTCACCGGGGAGCTGTTTTTT.

This clonotype was seen ten or more times. The rearrangement links TRBV28 to TRBJ1-1; D might be TRBD1 (6 bases). The CDR3 sequence is 14 residues long. The germline V gene encodes CDR1 MDHEN and CDR2 SYDVKM. Trimming took 10 bases from V and 1 from J, leaving 16 bases between them. The CDR3 region has the DNA TGTGCCACCGCACGGTTAGGGGGGAACACTGAAGCTTTCTTT. It encodes CATARLGGNTEAFF.

The chain combines TRBV6-6 with TRBJ1-4; D unclear. Germline assignment: CDR1 MNHNY and CDR2 SVGAGI (reference sequence). The CDR3 covers 18 residues. V lost 2 bases, J lost 0 bases, and 16 bases lay in between. CDR3 in amino acids: CASSYLSTVVATNEKLFF. The CDR3 coding sequence is TGTGCCAGCAGTTACCTCTCGACGGTTGTAGCAACTAATGAAAAACTGTTTTTT.